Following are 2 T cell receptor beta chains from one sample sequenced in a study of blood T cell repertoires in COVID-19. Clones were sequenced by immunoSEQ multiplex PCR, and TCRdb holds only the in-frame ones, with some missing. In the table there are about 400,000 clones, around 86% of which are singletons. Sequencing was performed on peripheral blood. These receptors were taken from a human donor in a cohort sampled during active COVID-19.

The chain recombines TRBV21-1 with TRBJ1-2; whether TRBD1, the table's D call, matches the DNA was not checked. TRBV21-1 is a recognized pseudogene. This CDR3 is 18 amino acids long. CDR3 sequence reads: CASSKALRTGNHYYGYTF. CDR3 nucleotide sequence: TGTGCCAGCAGCAAAGCCCTTCGGACAGGGAACCACTACTATGGCTACACCTTC.

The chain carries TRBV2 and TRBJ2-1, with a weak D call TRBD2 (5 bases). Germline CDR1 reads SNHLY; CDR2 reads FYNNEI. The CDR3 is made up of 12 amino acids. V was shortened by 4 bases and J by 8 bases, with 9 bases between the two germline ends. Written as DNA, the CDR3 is TGTGCCAGCAGTGGTCTCGGGGATGAGCAGTTCTTC. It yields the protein CASSGLGDEQFF.